The 12 T cell receptor beta chains given below trace back to one sample, sequenced in a study of blood T cells in healthy people across ages. Primers used in a second PCR of about 6 to 11 cycles were a sample-barcoded 5' primer and a J-beta primer mix. TCRdb processed the 5' RACE reads anew with MiXCR; each CDR3 protein has one entry. The sample includes approximately 730,000 distinct CDR3 sequences, roughly 44% of them seen just once. The sequenced sample was blood. The receptors originated from a woman aged 55-70 years in good health.

V and J are TRBV24-1 and TRBJ2-3; possibly TRBD1 for D (6 bases). The V end was cut by 3 bases, the J end by 5 bases, with 14 bases between. The CDR3 is 15 amino acids. Germline V gene lookup returns CDR1 KGHDR and CDR2 SFDVKD. CDR3 in amino acids: CATSDLAGDIDTQYF. As DNA, the CDR3 is TGTGCCACCAGTGATCTAGCAGGGGATATAGATACGCAGTATTTT.

In its sample, this clonotype was seen a few times. The genes are TRBV25-1 and TRBJ2-3; unclear D gene. This CDR3 comprises 13 residues. V was clipped by 4 bases and J by 1 base, with 6 bases between them. Germline CDR1 is MGHDK and CDR2 is SYGVNS. In DNA, the CDR3 is TGTGCCAGCAGTGGGGCTGGCACAGATACGCAGTATTTT. Protein: CASSGAGTDTQYF.

The chain recombines TRBV18 with TRBJ2-6, with D possibly being TRBD2 (5 bases). This CDR3 contains 18 residues. Trimming took off 3 bases at V and 0 bases at J, with 15 bases between the two ends. Germline lookup yields CDR1 KGHSH and CDR2 LQKENI. The CDR3 is CASSPERDTFSGANVLTF. The CDR3 DNA reads TGTGCCAGCTCACCGGAACGGGATACCTTCTCTGGGGCCAACGTCCTGACTTTC.

This clonotype came up many times. This chain links TRBV4-3 with TRBJ2-1; 9 bases line up with TRBD1. J gave up 4 bases and V 2 bases, and 18 bases lay outside the gene matches. The CDR3 runs 20 residues. CDR1 LGHNA and CDR2 YSLEER come from the germline V gene. CDR3: CASSQKHWTGETGGYNEQFF. The CDR3 nucleotides read TGCGCCAGCAGCCAAAAGCATTGGACAGGGGAGACTGGAGGATACAATGAGCAGTTCTTC.

For this clonotype: The junction departs from germline at one end; a sequencing error may be responsible. V gene TRBV11-2 combines with J gene TRBJ2-2; 11 bases match TRBD1. The CDR3 spans 14 residues. From germline, CDR1 is SGHAT and CDR2 FQNNGV. This CDR3 reads CVSNGQGAAGELFF. CDR3 DNA sequence: TGTGTCAGCAACGGACAGGGGGCAGCCGGGGAGCTGTTTTTT.

This rearrangement joins TRBV28 to TRBJ1-5; a possible D gene is TRBD1 (6 bases). V dropped 6 bases and J dropped 4 bases, with 13 bases sitting between them. Per germline, CDR1 MDHEN and CDR2 SYDVKM. The CDR3 is 14 amino acids. The CDR3 nucleotides are TGTGCCAGCAGGCTTAGGGGGGTAAATCAGCCCCAGCATTTT. It specifies CASRLRGVNQPQHF.

This clonotype came up many times. An end of the junction does not agree with germline; a read error may underlie this. The rearrangement links TRBV5-1 to TRBJ2-7; TRBD1 might be the D (8 bases). The germline CDR1 and CDR2 sequences are SGHRS and YFSETQ. The CDR3 has 15 amino acids. The CDR3 is CASREGQGGTYEQYF. CDR3 coding DNA: TGTGCCAGCAGGGAAGGACAGGGAGGGACCTACGAGCAGTACTTC.

The chain has TRBV12-3 or TRBV12-4 and TRBJ1-5; D possibly corresponds to TRBD1 (6 bases). This CDR3 is 18 amino acids long. The V end was cut by 4 bases, the J end by 1 base, with 20 bases between. The CDR3 is CASSSNPGWDISNQPQHF. CDR3 DNA: TGTGCCAGCAGTTCGAATCCTGGGTGGGACATCAGCAATCAGCCCCAGCATTTT.

The V gene is TRBV12-3 or TRBV12-4, the J gene TRBJ2-7; perhaps TRBD1 as D (6 bases). The CDR3 length is 15 residues. Trimming shortened V by 6 bases and J by 0 bases, and 15 bases separated the two germline ends. In nucleotides, the CDR3 is TGTGCCAGCAGGGAAAATCCGGGACACTCCTACGAGCAGTACTTC. Translated: CASRENPGHSYEQYF.

The chain couples TRBV12-3 or TRBV12-4 to TRBJ2-5, with TRBD1 matching over 8 bases. V shed 5 bases, J shed 3 bases, and the junction held 5 bases outside the gene matches. The CDR3 sequence is 14 residues long. The CDR3 DNA follows: TGTGCCAGCAGTGCTTACAGGGGGGAAGAGACCCAGTACTTC. It encodes CASSAYRGEETQYF.

The genes are TRBV6-2 or TRBV6-3 and TRBJ2-1; 8 bases align to TRBD2. The CDR3 is 14 residues long. The germline gives CDR1 MNHEY, CDR2 SVGEGT. Trimming removed 6 bases from V and 8 bases from J; junction bases left unmatched: 9. DNA of the CDR3: TGTGCCAGCAGAGGTGCGGGGGGCCATGATGAGCAGTTCTTC. Translating it yields CASRGAGGHDEQFF.

CDR3: CASSLRTGSQETQYF. Here the CDR3 DNA reads TGTGCCAGCAGCTTGCGCACAGGCAGCCAAGAGACCCAGTACTTC. The V and J genes are TRBV5-5 and TRBJ2-5; D perhaps matches TRBD1 (5 bases). This CDR3 contains 15 residues. Germline loops: CDR1 SGHKS, CDR2 YYEKEE (reference sequence). Trimming left V 1 base short and J 1 base short, with 11 bases between.